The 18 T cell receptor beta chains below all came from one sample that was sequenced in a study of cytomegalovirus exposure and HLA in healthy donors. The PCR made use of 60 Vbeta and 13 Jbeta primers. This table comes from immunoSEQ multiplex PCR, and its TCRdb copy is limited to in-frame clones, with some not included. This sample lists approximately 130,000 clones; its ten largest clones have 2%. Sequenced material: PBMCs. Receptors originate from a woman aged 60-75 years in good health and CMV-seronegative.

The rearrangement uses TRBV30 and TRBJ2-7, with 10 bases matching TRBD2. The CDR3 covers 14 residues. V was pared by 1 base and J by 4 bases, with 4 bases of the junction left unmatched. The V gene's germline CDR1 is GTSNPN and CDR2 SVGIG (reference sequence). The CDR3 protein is CAWSGAGGPYEQYF. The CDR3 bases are TGTGCCTGGAGTGGAGCGGGAGGGCCGTACGAGCAGTACTTC.

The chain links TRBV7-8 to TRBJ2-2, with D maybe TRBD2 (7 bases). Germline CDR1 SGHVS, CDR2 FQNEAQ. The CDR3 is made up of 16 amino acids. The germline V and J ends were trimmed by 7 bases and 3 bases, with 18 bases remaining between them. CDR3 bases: TGTGCCAGCAACCGAGTGGGGGGGCTAGACACCGGGGAGCTGTTTTTT. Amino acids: CASNRVGGLDTGELFF.

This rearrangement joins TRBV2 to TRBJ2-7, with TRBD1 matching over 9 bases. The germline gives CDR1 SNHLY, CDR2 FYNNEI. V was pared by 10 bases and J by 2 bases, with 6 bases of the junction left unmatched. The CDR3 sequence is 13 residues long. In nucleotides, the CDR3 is TGTGCCACCCGACAGGGGGTTGCCTACGAGCAGTACTTC. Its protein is CATRQGVAYEQYF.

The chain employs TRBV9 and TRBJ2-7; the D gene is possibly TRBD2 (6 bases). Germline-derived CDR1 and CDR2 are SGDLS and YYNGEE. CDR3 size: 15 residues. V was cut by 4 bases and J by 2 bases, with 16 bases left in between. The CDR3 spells CASSPTSGSTYEQYF. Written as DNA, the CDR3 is TGTGCCAGCAGCCCCACCAGCGGGTCTACCTACGAGCAGTACTTC.

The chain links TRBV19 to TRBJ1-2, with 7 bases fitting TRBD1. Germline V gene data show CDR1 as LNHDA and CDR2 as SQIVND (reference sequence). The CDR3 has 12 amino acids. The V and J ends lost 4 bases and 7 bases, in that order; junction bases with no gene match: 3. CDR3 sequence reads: CASSNRGFGYTF. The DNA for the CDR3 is TGTGCCAGTAGTAACAGGGGATTTGGCTACACCTTC.

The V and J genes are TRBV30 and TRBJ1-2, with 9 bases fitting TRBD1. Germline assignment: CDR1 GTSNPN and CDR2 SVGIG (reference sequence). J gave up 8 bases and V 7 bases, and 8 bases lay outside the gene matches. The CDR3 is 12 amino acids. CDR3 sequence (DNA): TGTGCCTCTCCGGGACAGGGTTACGGCTACACCTTC. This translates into CASPGQGYGYTF.

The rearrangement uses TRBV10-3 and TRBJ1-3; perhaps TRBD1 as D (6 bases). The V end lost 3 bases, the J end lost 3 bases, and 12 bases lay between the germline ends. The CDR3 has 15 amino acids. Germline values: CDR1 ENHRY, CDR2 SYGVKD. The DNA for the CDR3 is TGTGCCATCAGTGAAAGGCAGGGGAGTGGAAACACCATATATTTT. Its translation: CAISERQGSGNTIYF.

The CDR3 bases are TGTGCCAGCAGCTTAACGGCAGGGGTCACTGAAGCTTTCTTT. It yields the protein CASSLTAGVTEAFF. The J gene is TRBJ1-1, the V gene TRBV7-3, with D possibly TRBD1 on 6 matching bases. This CDR3 contains 14 residues. Germline-derived CDR1 and CDR2 are SGHTA and FQGTGA. The germline V and J ends were trimmed by 0 bases and 4 bases, with 9 bases remaining between them.

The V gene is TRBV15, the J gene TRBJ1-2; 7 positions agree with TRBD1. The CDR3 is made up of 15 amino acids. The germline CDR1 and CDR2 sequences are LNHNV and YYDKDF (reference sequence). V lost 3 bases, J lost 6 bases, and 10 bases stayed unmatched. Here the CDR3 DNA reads TGTGCCACCAGCAGGGGCCAGGGGGGTCGTGATGGCTACACCTTC. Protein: CATSRGQGGRDGYTF.

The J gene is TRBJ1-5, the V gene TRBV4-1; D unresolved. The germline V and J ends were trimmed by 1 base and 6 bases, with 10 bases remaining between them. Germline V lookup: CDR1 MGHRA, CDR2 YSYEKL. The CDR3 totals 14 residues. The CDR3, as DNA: TGCGCCAGCAGCCAAGTCTATTTAAGTCAGCCCCAGCATTTT. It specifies CASSQVYLSQPQHF.

The CDR3 spells CASSSTGYNEQFF. The DNA of the CDR3 is TGTGCCAGCAGCTCTACAGGGTACAATGAGCAGTTCTTC. This sequence joins TRBV7-8 and TRBJ2-1; the D gene is possibly TRBD1 (6 bases). Looked up from germline, CDR1 is SGHVS and CDR2 is FQNEAQ. The CDR3 spans 13 residues. V lost 4 bases and J lost 4, with 8 bases in between.

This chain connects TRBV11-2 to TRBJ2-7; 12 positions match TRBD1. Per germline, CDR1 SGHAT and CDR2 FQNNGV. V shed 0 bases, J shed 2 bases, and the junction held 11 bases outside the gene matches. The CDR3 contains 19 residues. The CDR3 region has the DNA TGTGCCAGCAGCTTAGATCTTTGGGGTGGGACAGGGGGCCCCTACGAGCAGTACTTC. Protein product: CASSLDLWGGTGGPYEQYF.

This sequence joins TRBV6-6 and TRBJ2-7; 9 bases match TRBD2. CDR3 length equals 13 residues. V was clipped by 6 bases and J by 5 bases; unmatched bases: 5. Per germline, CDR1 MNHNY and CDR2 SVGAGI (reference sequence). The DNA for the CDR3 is TGTGCCAGCAGGCTAGCGGGATACGACGAGCAGTACTTC. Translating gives CASRLAGYDEQYF.

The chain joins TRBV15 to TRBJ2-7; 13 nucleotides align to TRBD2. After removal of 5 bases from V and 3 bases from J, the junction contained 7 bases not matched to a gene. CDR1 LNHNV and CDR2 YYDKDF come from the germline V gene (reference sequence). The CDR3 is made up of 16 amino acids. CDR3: CATSRGLAGVGYEQYF. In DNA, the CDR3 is TGTGCCACCAGCCGTGGACTAGCGGGAGTTGGCTACGAGCAGTACTTC.

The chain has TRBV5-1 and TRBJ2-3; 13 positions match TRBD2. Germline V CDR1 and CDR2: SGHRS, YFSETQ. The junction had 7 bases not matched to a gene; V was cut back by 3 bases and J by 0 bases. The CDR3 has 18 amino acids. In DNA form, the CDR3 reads TGCGCCAGCAGCTACGGACTAGCGGGGGTTTCTAGCACAGATACGCAGTATTTT. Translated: CASSYGLAGVSSTDTQYF.

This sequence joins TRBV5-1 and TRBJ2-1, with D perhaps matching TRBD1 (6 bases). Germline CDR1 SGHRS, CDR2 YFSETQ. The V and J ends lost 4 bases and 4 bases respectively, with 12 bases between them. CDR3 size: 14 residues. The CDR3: CASSPDSLYNEQFF. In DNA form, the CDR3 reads TGCGCCAGCAGCCCGGACAGCCTATACAATGAGCAGTTCTTC.

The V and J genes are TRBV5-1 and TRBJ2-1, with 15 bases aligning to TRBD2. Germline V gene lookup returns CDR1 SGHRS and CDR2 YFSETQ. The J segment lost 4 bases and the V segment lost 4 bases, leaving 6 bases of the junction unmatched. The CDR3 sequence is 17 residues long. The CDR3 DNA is TGCGCCAGCAGCGCCCGGACTAGCGGGGGGGATTACAATGAGCAGTTCTTC. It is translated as CASSARTSGGDYNEQFF.

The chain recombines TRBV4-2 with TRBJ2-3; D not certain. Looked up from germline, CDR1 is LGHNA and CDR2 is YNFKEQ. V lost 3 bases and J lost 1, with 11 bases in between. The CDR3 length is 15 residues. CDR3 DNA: TGTGCCAGCAGCCACATTCCTCGCGGCACAGATACGCAGTATTTT. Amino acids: CASSHIPRGTDTQYF.